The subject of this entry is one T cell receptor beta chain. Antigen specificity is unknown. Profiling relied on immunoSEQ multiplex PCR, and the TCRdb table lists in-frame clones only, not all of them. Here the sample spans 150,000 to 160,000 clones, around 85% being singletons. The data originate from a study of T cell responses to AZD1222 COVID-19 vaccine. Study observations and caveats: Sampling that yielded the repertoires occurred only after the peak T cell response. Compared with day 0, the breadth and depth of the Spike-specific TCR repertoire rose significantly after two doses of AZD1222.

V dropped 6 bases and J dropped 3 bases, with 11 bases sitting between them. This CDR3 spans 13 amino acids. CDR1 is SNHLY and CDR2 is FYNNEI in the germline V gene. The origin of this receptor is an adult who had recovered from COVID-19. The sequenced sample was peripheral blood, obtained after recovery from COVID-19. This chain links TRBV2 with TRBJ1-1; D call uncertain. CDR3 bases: TGTGCCAGCAGCGCTACCCCCTACACTGAAGCTTTCTTT. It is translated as CASSATPYTEAFF.